The 5 T cell receptor beta chains listed next were all sequenced from one sample in a study of radiation and T cells in renal cell carcinoma. Time point: baseline pretreatment blood. Treatment of the sample: 15 Gy SBRT to primary tumor, nephrectomy 4 weeks later. TCRdb's copy holds only in-frame clones and misses some; the assay was immunoSEQ multiplex PCR. Among about 150,000 clones listed, 88% were seen once. Sequenced here: blood, sampled from a patient whose treatment included radiotherapy and nephrectomy. Receptors were obtained from a woman between 65 and 79 years old with renal cell carcinoma.

The V and J genes are TRBV9 and TRBJ2-2, with 7 bases identical to TRBD1. This CDR3 has 15 amino acids. J gave up 8 bases and V 1 base, and 8 bases lay outside the gene matches. Germline V CDR1 and CDR2: SGDLS, YYNGEE. The chain's CDR3 is CASSVMGQNPGELFF. For the CDR3, the DNA is TGTGCCAGCAGCGTAATGGGACAGAACCCGGGGGAGCTGTTTTTT.

The chain carries TRBV7-9 and TRBJ1-2, with D uncertain. Germline CDR1 and CDR2: SEHNR and FQNEAQ (reference sequence). V was shortened by 4 bases and J by 8 bases, with 14 bases between the two germline ends. The CDR3 is 13 residues long. CDR3 sequence (DNA): TGTGCCAGCAGCTCCCCCAAACCGTCGGGCTACACCTTC. Translated: CASSSPKPSGYTF. The whole variable domain, remainder taken from reference TRBV7-9 and TRBJ1-2, is DTGVSQNPRHKITKRGQNVTFRCDPISEHNRLYWYRQTLGQGPEFLTYFQNEAQLEKSRLLSDRFSAERPKGSFSTLEIQRTEQGDSAMYLCASSSPKPSGYTFGSGTRLTVV.

This clone has only one observation. The rearrangement uses TRBV28 and TRBJ1-2, with TRBD1 matching 7 bases. From germline, CDR1 is MDHEN and CDR2 SYDVKM. The CDR3 loop spans 14 amino acids. J gave up 2 bases and V 6 bases, and 6 bases lay outside the gene matches. The CDR3 loop reads CASRTGVTNYGYTF. The CDR3 DNA reads TGTGCCAGCAGAACAGGGGTAACCAACTATGGCTACACCTTC.

The rearrangement uses TRBV19 and TRBJ1-6; D is uncertain. Germline-derived CDR1 and CDR2 are LNHDA and SQIVND (reference sequence). V was clipped by 1 base and J by 7 bases, with 17 bases between them. The CDR3 consists of 17 residues. The CDR3, as DNA: TGTGCCAGTAGTATAGTCTCGTTCCTAGATCGCAATTCACCCCTCCACTTT. Translating gives CASSIVSFLDRNSPLHF.

For the CDR3, the DNA is TGTGCCAGCATGGCAGGGGGGGGAAACACCATATATTTT. Translation: CASMAGGGNTIYF. The rearrangement links TRBV2 to TRBJ1-3, with 7 bases fitting TRBD1. The CDR3 has 13 residues. V was pared by 7 bases and J by 4 bases, with 4 bases of the junction left unmatched. Germline CDR1 reads SNHLY; CDR2 reads FYNNEI.